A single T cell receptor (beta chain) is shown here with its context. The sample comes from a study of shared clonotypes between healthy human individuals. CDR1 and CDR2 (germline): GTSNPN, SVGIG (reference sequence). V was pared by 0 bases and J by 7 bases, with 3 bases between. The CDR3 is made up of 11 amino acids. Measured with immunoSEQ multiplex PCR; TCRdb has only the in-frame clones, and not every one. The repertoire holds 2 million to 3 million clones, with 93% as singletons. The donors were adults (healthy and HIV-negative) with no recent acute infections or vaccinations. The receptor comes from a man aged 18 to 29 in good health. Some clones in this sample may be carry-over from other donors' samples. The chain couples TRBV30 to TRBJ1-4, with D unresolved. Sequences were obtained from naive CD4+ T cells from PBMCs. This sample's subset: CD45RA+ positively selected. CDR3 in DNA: TGTGCCTGGAGTGTAGTTGAAAAACTGTTTTTT. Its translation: CAWSVVEKLFF.